This TCR beta chain was profiled in a study of T-cell memory formation after mild COVID-19. Across the whole study: Each donor largely had its own TCR clusters. General observations from the study: The study found balanced CD4/CD8 in clones contracting day 15 to 85 and a CD4+ lean in later expanders. Memory cells collected pre-infection included some clones that later responded, suggesting cross-reactive memory joined. Those CD4+ clones that contracted were mainly in CM and EM (CD8+ ones in EMRA).

In the case of this clonotype: Its specificity is not known.

This CDR3 has 13 amino acids. From germline, CDR1 is SGHVS and CDR2 FQNEAQ. V was cut by 7 bases and J by 5 bases, with 12 bases left in between. TCRdb ran MiXCR on the 5' RACE reads and lists one entry per CDR3 protein. The sample shows 450,000 or so distinct CDR3 sequences, nearly 25% of them seen only once. The specimen was PBMCs or a T cell subset sorted from them (not recorded which). This receptor was identified in an adult woman who had mild COVID-19 (a few samples of this study predate the infection). Cell type and time point are not known. The chain links TRBV7-8 to TRBJ2-1; tentative D call: TRBD1 (6 bases). The CDR3 protein is CASKQDRNNEQFF. The DNA of the CDR3 is TGTGCCAGCAAACAGGACAGAAACAATGAGCAGTTCTTC.